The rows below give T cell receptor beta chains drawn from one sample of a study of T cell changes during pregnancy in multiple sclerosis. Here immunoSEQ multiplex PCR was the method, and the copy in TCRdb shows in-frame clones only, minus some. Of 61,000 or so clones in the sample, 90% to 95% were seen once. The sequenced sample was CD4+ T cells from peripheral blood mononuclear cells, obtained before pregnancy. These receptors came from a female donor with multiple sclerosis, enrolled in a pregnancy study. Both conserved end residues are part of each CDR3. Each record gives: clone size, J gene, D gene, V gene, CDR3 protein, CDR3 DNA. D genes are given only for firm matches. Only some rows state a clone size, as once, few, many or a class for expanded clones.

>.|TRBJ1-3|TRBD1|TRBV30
CAWSPRQGSSGNTIYF
TGTGCCTGGAGTCCTCGACAGGGGAGCTCTGGAAACACCATATATTTT
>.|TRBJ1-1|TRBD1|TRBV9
CASSVGIEGTGLNTEAFF
TGTGCCAGCAGCGTAGGAATTGAAGGGACAGGGCTGAACACTGAAGCTTTCTTT
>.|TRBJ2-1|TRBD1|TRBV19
CASSGRGGQGYNEQFF
TGTGCCAGTAGCGGCAGGGGGGGACAGGGGTACAATGAGCAGTTCTTC
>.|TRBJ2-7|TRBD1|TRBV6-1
CASSGIWGQGYEQYF
TGTGCCAGCAGTGGAATTTGGGGACAGGGATACGAGCAGTACTTC
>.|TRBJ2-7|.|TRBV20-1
CSASLNDEQYF
TGCAGTGCTAGTTTAAATGACGAGCAGTACTTC
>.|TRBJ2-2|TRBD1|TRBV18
CASSPVPPGTANTGELFF
TGTGCCAGCTCACCCGTACCACCCGGGACAGCGAACACCGGGGAGCTGTTTTTT
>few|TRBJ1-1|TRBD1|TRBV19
CASTYRGGNTEAFF
TGTGCCAGTACATACAGGGGCGGGAACACTGAAGCTTTCTTT
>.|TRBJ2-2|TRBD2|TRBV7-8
CASSLRTSGRRNTGELFF
TGTGCCAGCAGCTTAAGGACTAGCGGGAGAAGAAACACCGGGGAGCTGTTTTTT
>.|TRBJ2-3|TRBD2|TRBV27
CASGRLGLAGGADTQYF
TGTGCCAGCGGACGACTCGGACTAGCGGGAGGTGCAGATACGCAGTATTTT
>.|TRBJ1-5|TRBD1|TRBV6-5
CASSQTLYDRAQHF
TGTGCCAGCAGCCAGACACTCTACGACAGGGCCCAGCATTTT
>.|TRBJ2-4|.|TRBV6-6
CASSDPQGVKNIQYF
TGTGCCAGCAGTGACCCACAGGGAGTCAAAAACATTCAGTACTTC
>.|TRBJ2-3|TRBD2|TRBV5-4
CASSLASGSGDTQYF
TGTGCCAGCAGCTTGGCTAGCGGGAGTGGAGATACGCAGTATTTT
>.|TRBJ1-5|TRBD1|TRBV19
CASSAGTASNQPQHF
TGTGCCAGTAGTGCGGGGACAGCGAGCAATCAGCCCCAGCATTTT
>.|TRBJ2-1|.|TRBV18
CASSPPNSRVDEQFF
TGTGCCAGCTCACCACCTAACAGCCGTGTCGATGAGCAGTTCTTC
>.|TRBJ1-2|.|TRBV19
CASSIQGLSGYTF
TGTGCCAGTAGTATTCAGGGGCTAAGTGGCTACACCTTC
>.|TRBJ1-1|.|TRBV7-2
CASSLEWGGREAFF
TGTGCCAGCAGCTTAGAATGGGGGGGTCGTGAAGCTTTCTTT
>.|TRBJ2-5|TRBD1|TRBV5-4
CASSSGQVPYQETQYF
TGTGCCAGCAGCTCCGGACAGGTACCTTACCAAGAGACCCAGTACTTC
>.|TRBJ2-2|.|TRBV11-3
CASSPTSPGELFF
TGTGCCAGCAGCCCGACTAGTCCCGGGGAGCTGTTTTTT
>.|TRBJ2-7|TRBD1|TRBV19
CASSDRGEYEQYF
TGTGCCAGTTCGGACAGGGGGGAATACGAGCAGTACTTC
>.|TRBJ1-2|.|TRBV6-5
CASSYSPEFNNYGYTF
TGTGCCAGCAGTTACTCGCCGGAGTTCAATAACTATGGCTACACCTTC
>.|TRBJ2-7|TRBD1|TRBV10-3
CAISESLSGTGYGEQYF
TGTGCCATCAGTGAGTCCCTCTCCGGGACAGGTTACGGCGAGCAGTACTTC
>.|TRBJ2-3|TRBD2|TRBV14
CASSQGGGRAWEDTQYF
TGTGCCAGCAGCCAAGGTGGCGGGAGGGCCTGGGAAGATACGCAGTATTTT
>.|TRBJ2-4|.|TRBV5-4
CASSLGTEVAKNIQYF
TGTGCCAGCAGCTTGGGGACAGAAGTAGCCAAAAACATTCAGTACTTC
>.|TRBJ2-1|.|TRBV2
CASRPSSGSYNEQFF
TGTGCCAGCAGACCTAGTAGCGGCTCCTACAATGAGCAGTTCTTC
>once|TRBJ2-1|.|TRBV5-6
CASTPGKTGDFYEQFF
TGTGCCAGCACCCCTGGGAAGACGGGAGACTTCTATGAGCAGTTCTTC
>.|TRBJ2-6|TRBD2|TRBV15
CATSRELGGGGSGANVLTF
TGTGCCACCAGCAGAGAGCTAGGTGGGGGAGGGTCTGGGGCCAACGTCCTGACTTTC
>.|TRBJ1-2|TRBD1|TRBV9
CASSVGTGDYGYTF
TGTGCCAGCAGCGTCGGGACAGGGGACTATGGCTACACCTTC
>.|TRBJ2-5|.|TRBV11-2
CASSLTGQFQETQYF
TGTGCCAGCAGCCTAACAGGACAGTTCCAAGAGACCCAGTACTTC